Described below is a single TCR beta chain sequence and its context. These data belong to a study of blood T cell repertoires in COVID-19. For the study at large: Samples taken during acute and convalescent COVID-19 were collected in the United States, Italy and Spain. Sources were T cells, B-cell-depleted T cells, or PBMCs; the material itself was cDNA or gDNA.

Authors' data handling: Reference gene primers were amplified, and this amplification served to estimate nucleated cell counts. Profiled with immunoSEQ multiplex PCR; TCRdb holds only in-frame clones, not every one. The V and J calls and clone size are taken from that table; D and trimming were inferred from the DNA. Of roughly 120,000 clones in the sample, more than 75% were seen once. Sequencing was performed on peripheral blood. The TCR originated in a woman in her forties or fifties with acute or convalescent COVID-19.

CDR3: CSVGVGLGGEQYF. Written as DNA, the CDR3 is TGCAGCGTTGGGGTCGGACTAGGAGGCGAGCAGTACTTC. The chain recombines TRBV29-1 with TRBJ2-7; 7 bases agree with TRBD2. Germline V CDR1 and CDR2: SQVTM, ANQGSEA. There are 13 residues in the CDR3. With 4 bases clipped from V and 6 bases from J, the junction kept 9 bases outside the gene matches.